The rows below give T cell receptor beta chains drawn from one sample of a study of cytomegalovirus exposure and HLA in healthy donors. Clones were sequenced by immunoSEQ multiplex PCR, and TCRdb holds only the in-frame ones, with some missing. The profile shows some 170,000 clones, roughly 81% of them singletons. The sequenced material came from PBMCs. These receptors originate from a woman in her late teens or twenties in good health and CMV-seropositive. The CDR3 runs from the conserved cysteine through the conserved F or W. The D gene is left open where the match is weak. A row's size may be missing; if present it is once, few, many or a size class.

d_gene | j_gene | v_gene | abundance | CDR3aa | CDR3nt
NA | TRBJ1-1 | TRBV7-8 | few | CASSPVGANTEAFF | TGTGCCAGCAGCCCCGTGGGGGCAAACACTGAAGCTTTCTTT
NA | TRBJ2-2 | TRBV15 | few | CATSRDFASNTGELFF | TGTGCCACCAGCAGGGACTTCGCCTCGAACACCGGGGAGCTGTTTTTT
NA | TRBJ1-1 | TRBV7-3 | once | CASSLAPLADEAFF | TGTGCCAGCAGCTTAGCCCCCCTCGCGGATGAAGCTTTCTTT
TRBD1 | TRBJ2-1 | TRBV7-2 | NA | CASSLQGAAYNEQFF | TGTGCCAGCAGCTTACAGGGGGCTGCCTACAATGAGCAGTTCTTC
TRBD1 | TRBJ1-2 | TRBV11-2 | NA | CASTRRTGQNGYTF | TGTGCCAGCACCCGACGGACAGGTCAGAACGGCTACACCTTC
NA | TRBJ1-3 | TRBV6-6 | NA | CASSHQPTGLGNTIYF | TGTGCCAGCAGTCACCAACCAACAGGGCTTGGAAACACCATATATTTT
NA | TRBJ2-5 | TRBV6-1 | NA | CASSPTGIQETQYF | TGTGCCAGCAGTCCGACAGGAATACAAGAGACCCAGTACTTC
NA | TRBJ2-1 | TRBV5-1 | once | CASSLGDWNEQFF | TGCGCCAGCAGCTTGGGGGACTGGAATGAGCAGTTCTTC
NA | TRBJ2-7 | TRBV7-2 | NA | CASSLNGGGGDEQYF | TGTGCCAGCAGCTTAAATGGCGGAGGGGGCGACGAGCAGTACTTC
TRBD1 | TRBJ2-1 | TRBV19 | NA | CASSSAYSTGGNEQFF | TGTGCCAGTAGTTCGGCGTACTCGACAGGGGGGAATGAGCAGTTCTTC
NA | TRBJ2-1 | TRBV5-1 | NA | CASSLETLRGAVWDEQFF | TGCGCCAGCAGCTTGGAAACACTACGAGGTGCGGTTTGGGATGAGCAGTTCTTC
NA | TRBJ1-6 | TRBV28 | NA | CASSFHRSSYNSPLHF | TGTGCCAGCAGTTTTCACAGGAGCTCCTATAATTCACCCCTCCACTTT
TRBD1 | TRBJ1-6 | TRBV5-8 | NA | CASSSGQYNSPLHF | TGTGCCAGCAGCTCGGGACAGTATAATTCACCCCTCCACTTT
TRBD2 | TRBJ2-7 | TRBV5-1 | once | CASSLDVGLDEQYF | TGCGCCAGCAGCTTGGATGTGGGACTAGACGAGCAGTACTTC
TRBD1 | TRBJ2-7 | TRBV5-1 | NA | CASSPRVGQGNYEQYF | TGCGCCAGCAGCCCCAGGGTGGGACAGGGGAACTACGAGCAGTACTTC